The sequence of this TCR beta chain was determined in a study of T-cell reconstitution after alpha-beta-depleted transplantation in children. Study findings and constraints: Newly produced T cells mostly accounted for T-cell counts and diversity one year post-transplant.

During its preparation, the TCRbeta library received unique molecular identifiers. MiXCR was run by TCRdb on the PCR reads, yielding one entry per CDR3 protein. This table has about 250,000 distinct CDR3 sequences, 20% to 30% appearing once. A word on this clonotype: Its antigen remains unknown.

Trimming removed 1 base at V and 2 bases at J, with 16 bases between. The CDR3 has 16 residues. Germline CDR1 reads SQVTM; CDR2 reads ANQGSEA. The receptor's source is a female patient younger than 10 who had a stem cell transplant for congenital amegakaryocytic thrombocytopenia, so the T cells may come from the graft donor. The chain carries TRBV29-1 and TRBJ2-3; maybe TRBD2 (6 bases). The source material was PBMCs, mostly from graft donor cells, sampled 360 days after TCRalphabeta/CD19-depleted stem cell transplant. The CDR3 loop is CSVEGWDSQTTDTQYF. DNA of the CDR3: TGCAGCGTTGAAGGGTGGGACTCCCAAACCACAGATACGCAGTATTTT.